This T cell receptor beta chain was documented in a study of blood T cell repertoires in COVID-19. Generated by immunoSEQ multiplex PCR, the TCRdb table keeps only in-frame clones and is missing some. The table lists 320,000 or so clones, 85% of them singletons. The CDR3 consists of 13 residues. With V trimmed by 10 bases and J by 4 bases, 6 bases remained unmatched. CDR1 LNHDA and CDR2 SQIVND come from the germline V gene (reference sequence). The genes are TRBV19 and TRBJ1-4; 7 positions match TRBD1. The sequence derives from a woman aged 25 to 39 who had been exposed to COVID-19. Sequenced sample: PBMCs or T cells enriched from blood (not recorded which). Here the CDR3 reads CANSGTDNEKLFF. CDR3 DNA sequence: TGTGCCAACTCCGGGACAGATAATGAAAAACTGTTTTTT.